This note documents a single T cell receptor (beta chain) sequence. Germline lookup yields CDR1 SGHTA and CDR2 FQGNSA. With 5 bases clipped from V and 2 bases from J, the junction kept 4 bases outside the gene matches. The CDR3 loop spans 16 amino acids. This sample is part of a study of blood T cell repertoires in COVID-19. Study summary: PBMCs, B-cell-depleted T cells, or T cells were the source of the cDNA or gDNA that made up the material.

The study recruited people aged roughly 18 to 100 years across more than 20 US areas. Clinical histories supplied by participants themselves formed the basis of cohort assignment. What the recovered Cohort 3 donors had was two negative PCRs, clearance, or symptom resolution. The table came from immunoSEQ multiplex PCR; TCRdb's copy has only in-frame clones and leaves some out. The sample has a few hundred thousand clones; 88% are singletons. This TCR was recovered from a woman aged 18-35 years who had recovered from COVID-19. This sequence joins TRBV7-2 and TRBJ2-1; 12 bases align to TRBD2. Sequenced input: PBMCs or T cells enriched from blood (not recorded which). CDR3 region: CASSLLAGGPYNEQFF. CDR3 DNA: TGTGCCAGCAGCCTCCTAGCGGGGGGGCCCTACAATGAGCAGTTCTTC.